Shown below are 4 T cell receptor beta chains from a single sample sequenced in a study of OX40 agonist ivuxolimab in advanced cancers. TCRdb keeps only in-frame clones here, not all; method: immunoSEQ multiplex PCR. The sample contains nearly 50,000 clones, about 93% of which appear only once. This specimen consisted of CD4+ or CD8+ T cells sorted from blood, obtained in a trial of the OX40 agonist ivuxolimab. The receptors derive from an adult with an advanced solid tumor such as melanoma, head and neck, liver or kidney cancer.

The gene calls are TRBV6-1 and TRBJ1-1; D possibly corresponds to TRBD1 (6 bases). The CDR3 contains 14 residues. Germline V gene sequence: CDR1 MNHNS, CDR2 SASEGT. Trimming stripped 2 bases from V and 0 bases from J, with 7 bases between. The CDR3 DNA is TGTGCCAGCAGTGAATGGACAGTGAACACTGAAGCTTTCTTT. Translated: CASSEWTVNTEAFF.

The chain couples TRBV7-8 to TRBJ1-5, with 12 bases that match TRBD1. After removal of 3 bases from V and 2 bases from J, the junction contained 2 bases not matched to a gene. Germline-derived CDR1 and CDR2 are SGHVS and FQNEAQ. The CDR3 is made up of 16 amino acids. For the CDR3, the DNA is TGTGCCAGCAGCTTGGGACAGGGGGCCGGCAATCAGCCCCAGCATTTT. It translates to CASSLGQGAGNQPQHF.

This chain connects TRBV27 to TRBJ2-3; TRBD1 matches 7 bases. The CDR3 length is 16 residues. From germline, CDR1 is MNHEY and CDR2 SMNVEV (reference sequence). With V trimmed by 0 bases and J by 2 bases, 5 bases remained unmatched. The CDR3, as DNA: TGTGCCAGCAGTTTATCGACAGGGCCTTACACAGATACGCAGTATTTT. It encodes CASSLSTGPYTDTQYF.

The genes are TRBV7-2 and TRBJ2-3, with 9 bases that match TRBD2. Germline V gene data show CDR1 as SGHTA and CDR2 as FQGNSA. This CDR3 region has 16 residues. Trimming at V came to 4 bases and at J to 3 bases, leaving 8 bases not matched to a gene. In DNA form, the CDR3 reads TGTGCCAGCAGCTCCGTAGCGGGGGTGGGGACAGATACGCAGTATTTT. Residues: CASSSVAGVGTDTQYF.